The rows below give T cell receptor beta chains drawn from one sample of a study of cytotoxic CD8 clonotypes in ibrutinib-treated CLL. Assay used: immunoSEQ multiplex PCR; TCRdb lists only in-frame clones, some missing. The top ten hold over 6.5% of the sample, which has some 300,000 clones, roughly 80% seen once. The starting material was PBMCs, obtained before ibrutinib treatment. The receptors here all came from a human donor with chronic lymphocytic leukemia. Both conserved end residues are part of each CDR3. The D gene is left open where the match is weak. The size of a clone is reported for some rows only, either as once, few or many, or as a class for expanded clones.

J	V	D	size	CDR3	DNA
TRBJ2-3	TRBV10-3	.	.	CAISETDTQYF	TGTGCCATCAGTGAGACAGATACGCAGTATTTT
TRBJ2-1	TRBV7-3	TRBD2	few	CASSLISGTSGPRYNEQFF	TGTGCCAGCAGCTTGATATCCGGGACTAGCGGTCCCAGGTACAATGAGCAGTTCTTC
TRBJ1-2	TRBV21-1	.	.	CASSQGTGSYGYTF	TGTGCCAGCAGCCAAGGGACAGGGAGCTATGGCTACACCTTC
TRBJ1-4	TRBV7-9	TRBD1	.	CASSGQGDEKLFF	TGTGCCAGCAGCGGACAGGGAGATGAAAAACTGTTTTTT
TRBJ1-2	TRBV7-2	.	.	CASSPGGFSYGYTF	TGTGCCAGCAGCCCCGGAGGGTTTTCGTATGGCTACACCTTC
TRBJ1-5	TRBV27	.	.	CASSLQGLDQPQHF	TGTGCCAGCAGTTTACAGGGGTTGGATCAGCCCCAGCATTTT
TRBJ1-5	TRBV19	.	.	CASSIDRAGAQPQHF	TGTGCCAGTAGTATAGATCGGGCAGGGGCGCAGCCCCAGCATTTT
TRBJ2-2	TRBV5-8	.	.	CASSLFGQGNTGELFF	TGTGCCAGCAGCTTGTTCGGGCAGGGGAACACCGGGGAGCTGTTTTTT
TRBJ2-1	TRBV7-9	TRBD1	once	CASSRRTGTYEQFF	TGTGCCAGCAGTCGTCGGACAGGCACCTATGAGCAGTTCTTC
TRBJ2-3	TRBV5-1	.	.	CASSLDLQGTDTQYF	TGCGCCAGCAGCTTGGACTTACAGGGTACAGATACGCAGTATTTT
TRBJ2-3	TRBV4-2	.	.	CASSQVGESTDTQYF	TGTGCCAGCAGCCAAGTGGGGGAGAGCACAGATACGCAGTATTTT
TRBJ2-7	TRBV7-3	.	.	CASSSNTDPYEQYF	TGTGCCAGCAGCTCGAACACGGACCCATACGAGCAGTACTTC
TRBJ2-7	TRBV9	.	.	CASSVGVSVRVGEQYF	TGTGCCAGCAGCGTAGGGGTTAGCGTTAGGGTGGGGGAGCAGTACTTC
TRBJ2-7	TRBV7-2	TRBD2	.	CASSLVVTSGNEQYF	TGTGCCAGCAGCTTAGTGGTGACTAGCGGGAACGAGCAGTACTTC
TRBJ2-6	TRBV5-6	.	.	CASSLVRSGANVLTF	TGTGCCAGCAGCTTGGTCCGCTCTGGGGCCAACGTCCTGACTTTC
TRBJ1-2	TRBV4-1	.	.	CASSAGGGGDYGYTF	TGCGCCAGCAGCGCCGGCGGGGGGGGCGACTATGGCTACACCTTC
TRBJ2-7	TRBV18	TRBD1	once	CASSPRDRATYEQYF	TGTGCCAGCTCACCTCGGGACAGGGCTACCTACGAGCAGTACTTC
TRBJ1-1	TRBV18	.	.	CASSPVTDFDTEAFF	TGTGCCAGCTCACCGGTTACGGACTTTGACACTGAAGCTTTCTTT
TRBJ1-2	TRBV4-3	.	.	CASSRSRGPDGYTF	TGCGCCAGCAGCCGAAGTCGGGGGCCGGATGGCTACACCTTC
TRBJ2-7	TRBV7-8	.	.	CASSLSRVEQYF	TGTGCCAGCAGCTTATCCAGGGTCGAGCAGTACTTC
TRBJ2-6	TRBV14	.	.	CASSPRSTGANVLTF	TGTGCCAGCAGCCCCCGGAGTACTGGGGCCAACGTCCTGACTTTC
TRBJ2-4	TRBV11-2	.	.	CASSLELGARAKNIQYF	TGTGCCAGCAGCTTAGAATTGGGGGCCCGGGCCAAAAACATTCAGTACTTC
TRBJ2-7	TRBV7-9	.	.	CASSLAGEQYF	TGTGCCAGCAGCTTAGCTGGGGAGCAGTACTTC
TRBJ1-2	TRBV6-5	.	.	CASSYSYRLTMGYTF	TGTGCCAGCAGTTACTCGTACAGGCTAACTATGGGCTACACCTTC
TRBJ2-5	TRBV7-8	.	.	CASSLARFRVQETQYF	TGTGCCAGCAGCTTAGCGCGGTTCAGGGTTCAAGAGACCCAGTACTTC
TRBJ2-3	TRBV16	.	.	CASSQTGRGTDTQYF	TGTGCCAGCAGCCAAACGGGGCGCGGCACAGATACGCAGTATTTT
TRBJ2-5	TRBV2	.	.	CASSETASYQETQYF	TGTGCCAGCTCCGAGACCGCCTCGTACCAAGAGACCCAGTACTTC
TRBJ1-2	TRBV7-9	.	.	CASSLRPNHGYTF	TGTGCCAGCAGCTTAAGGCCAAATCATGGCTACACCTTC
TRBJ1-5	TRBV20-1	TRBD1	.	CSAGQGFQHF	TGCAGTGCTGGACAGGGGTTTCAGCATTTT
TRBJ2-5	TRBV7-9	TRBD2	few	CASSLLFLAGNRETQYF	TGTGCCAGCAGCTTACTTTTCCTAGCGGGGAATCGAGAGACCCAGTACTTC
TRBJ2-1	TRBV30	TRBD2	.	CAWNAREGENEQFF	TGTGCCTGGAATGCGCGGGAGGGGGAAAATGAGCAGTTCTTC
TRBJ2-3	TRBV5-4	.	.	CASSFSASSTDTQYF	TGTGCCAGCAGCTTTAGTGCTAGCAGCACAGATACGCAGTATTTT
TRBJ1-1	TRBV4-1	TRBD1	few	CASSFDRGMNTEAFF	TGCGCCAGCAGCTTTGACAGGGGGATGAACACTGAAGCTTTCTTT
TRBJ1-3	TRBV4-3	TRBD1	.	CASSQDRVLTGGEDTIYF	TGCGCCAGCAGCCAAGACCGGGTCTTAACAGGGGGCGAGGACACCATATATTTT
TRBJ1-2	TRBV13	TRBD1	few	CASSPGTGHSYTF	TGTGCCAGCAGCCCCGGGACAGGCCACAGCTACACCTTC
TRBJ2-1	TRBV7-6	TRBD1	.	CASSSLGTGASGIHNEQFF	TGTGCCAGCAGCTCCCTAGGGACAGGGGCGAGCGGGATCCACAATGAGCAGTTCTTC
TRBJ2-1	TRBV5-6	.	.	CASSPLSEREAYNEQFF	TGTGCCAGCTCACCTTTGAGCGAGCGAGAGGCCTACAATGAGCAGTTCTTC
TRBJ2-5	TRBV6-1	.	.	CASIFGGETQYF	TGTGCCAGCATCTTCGGCGGAGAGACCCAGTACTTC
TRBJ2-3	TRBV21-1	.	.	CASSKEALGLPRRDTQYF	TGTGCCAGCAGCAAAGAAGCATTAGGACTACCCAGGAGGGATACGCAGTATTTT
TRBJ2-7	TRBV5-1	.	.	CASSPTPSYEQYF	TGCGCCAGCAGCCCAACTCCCTCCTACGAGCAGTACTTC
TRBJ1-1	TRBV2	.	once	CASILEMNTEAFF	TGTGCCAGCATCCTGGAAATGAACACTGAAGCTTTCTTT